This T cell receptor (beta chain) emerged from a study of T cells in Graves' hyperthyroidism and ophthalmopathy. The germline V gene encodes CDR1 MDHEN and CDR2 SYDVKM. There are 13 residues in the CDR3. The ends were cut back, 2 bases at V and 6 bases at J, with 10 bases in the middle. RNA transcripts yielded amplified TCR beta CDR3 regions. TCR CDR3 underwent first-round RT-PCR with the HTBI primer set. TCRdb itself ran the multiplex PCR reads through MiXCR, one entry per CDR3 protein. The sample carries around 690,000 distinct CDR3 sequences, 15% to 20% recorded once. Thyroid ultrasound and orbital computed tomography, with clinical symptoms and serum thyroxine and TRAb, informed diagnoses.

The chain links TRBV28 to TRBJ1-2; D is ambiguous. This TCR derives from a man over 45 with Graves' hyperthyroidism. Material: blood. Here the CDR3 reads CASSLGGRNGYTF. Written as DNA, the CDR3 is TGTGCCAGCAGTTTAGGCGGGCGGAATGGCTACACCTTC.